This T cell receptor (beta chain) originates from a study of T cell changes during pregnancy in multiple sclerosis. Trimming took off 10 bases at V and 2 bases at J, with 12 bases between the two ends. The CDR3 runs to 13 residues. Germline CDR1 is SNHLY and CDR2 is FYNNEI. Only in-frame clones appear in the TCRdb table, and some are missing; sequencing was by immunoSEQ multiplex PCR. The table records 40,000 to 60,000 clones, 94% of them present only once. This receptor was taken from a female donor with multiple sclerosis, enrolled in a pregnancy study. Sequences were derived from CD4+ T cells from peripheral blood mononuclear cells, sampled in the first trimester of pregnancy. V and J are TRBV2 and TRBJ2-1; weak D call: TRBD1 (5 bases). CDR3 protein: CATHRSAYNEQFF. The CDR3, as DNA: TGTGCCACCCACAGGTCGGCCTACAATGAGCAGTTCTTC.